This T cell receptor (beta chain) derives from a study of beta chain features in type 1 diabetes (dated by TCRdb to 2016 to 2019). As for the study more broadly: Mean age, gender distribution, total cell number and subset yield were not different between patients and healthy donors. A total of 85 million to 140 million sorted cells were examined across all samples, and the number of cells per subset was strongly correlated with RNA yield. In the study, TCRB repertoires of sorted circulating CD4+ T cell subsets from recently diagnosed type 1 diabetes patients were compared with those of matched healthy donors. Regulatory and stem cell-like memory subsets were isolated from only 8 patients and roughly eight healthy donors, whereas naive and central memory subsets came from all 30 or so donors. Study-level results and caveats: Because cDNA rather than genomic DNA was sequenced, highly expressing activated cells could have been over-represented, although no difference in activation and CD3 levels was found between groups. PCR may preferentially amplify shorter templates, but because patient and control samples were amplified and corrected together, any resulting skew would affect both groups equally. Naive, central memory and regulatory TCRB repertoires appeared to be more similar among patients than among healthy donors. A moderate but significant shortening of TCRB CDR3 length was observed in type 1 diabetes patients in all four CD4+ subsets. Because small numbers of individuals were included in the HLA sub-analyses, any influence of HLA type on TCRB rearrangement was left unresolved. Fewer insertions and more nucleotide deletions at VDJ recombination sites were observed in patients with type 1 diabetes, implying thymic rearrangement abnormalities.

Of note for this clone: The specificity of this receptor is unknown. Base qualities are not at hand, and no much larger clone is one base apart.

CDR1 and CDR2 were assigned from the germline V gene as MGHRA and YSYEKL. Including cysteine and phenylalanine, the CDR3 has 15 amino acids. Only CDR3 DNA remains: 45 bases, in frame from the first base. V is shortened by 0 bases, J by 4 bases, and the region joining them spans 12 bases. The High Capacity cDNA Reverse Transcription Kit was used to reverse transcribe all of the isolated RNA, meaning that expressed TCRB transcripts were what got sequenced. For stem cell-like memory T cell samples, survey-depth immunoSEQ sequencing was used, averaging around 910,000 total reads per sample. Sorted cells were lysed in RLT buffer and RNA was extracted with DNase-treated RNeasy Micro or Mini kits, depending on cell number. To prevent cross-contamination, each cell subset was processed individually, whereas patient and healthy donor samples were processed jointly. The immunoSEQ multiplex PCR was used to amplify TCRB sequences from cDNA, yielding 87-bp fragments that span the CDR3 region. Amplicons were sequenced on the Illumina HiSeq platform. The study's own analysis went as follows. Synthetic template baselines were used to correct PCR bias computationally, reads within Hamming distance 2 were collapsed together, and singletons that could not be merged were discarded. Reads were aligned to IMGT to assign V, D and J genes, CDR3 length, and insertions or deletions at six rearrangement sites. Clonotype counts were normalized to sorted cell number within each subset before computing true diversity and Gini coefficients with the tcR R package. The overlap coefficient, calculated on TCRB nucleotide sequences, was used to quantify repertoire sharing. In its TCRdb copy, this immuneACCESS table keeps in-frame sequences only and misses some clones. Where compared with another copy, unresolved V genes explain less than half of these, and the others have no known cause. The V and J calls and the clone size are those of that table, but D and trimming were determined from the DNA. Present in this sample are over 65,000 clones, about a third of which were seen just once. The biggest ten clones account for approximately 0.45% of the sample.

Each donor gave one peripheral blood draw, around 100 mL on average, collected into heparinised tubes. Naive, central memory, regulatory and stem cell-like memory CD4+ T cells were sorted on a BD FACSAria II using a panel including CD45RO, CCR7, CD25, CD127, CD95 and CD27. All sorted populations exceeded 98% purity. PBMCs were isolated immediately by Lymphoprep density gradient centrifugation and stained directly without culture. So that batch effects would be minimized, each experiment stained and sorted samples in pairs, pairing one healthy donor with one patient. The rearrangement combines TRBV4-1 with TRBJ1-2; the D gene remains uncertain. The sequencing input was stem cell memory CD4+ T cells from blood. The cell subset or site label for this specimen denotes: stem cell-like memory CD4+ T cells. This TCR came from a woman between 18 and 29 years old in good health. The CDR3 protein is CASSQEAVGTYGYTF. DNA sequence: TGCGCCAGCAGCCAAGAAGCAGTGGGCACCTATGGCTACACCTTC.